Described below is a single TCR beta chain sequence and its context. The repertoire was sequenced with immunoSEQ multiplex PCR; TCRdb's copy has only in-frame clones and lacks some. The data contain approximately 100,000 clones, about 90% of them seen just once; the ten biggest clones take up 16%. V was cut by 4 bases and J by 6 bases, with 16 bases left in between. The CDR3 totals 15 residues. From germline, CDR1 is SGHTA and CDR2 FQGTGA. This entry is derived from a study of T cell responses to AZD1222 COVID-19 vaccine. Sample: peripheral blood, taken on day 0 of AZD1222 vaccination. This rearrangement joins TRBV7-3 to TRBJ2-1, with D possibly being TRBD2 (6 bases). The sequence came from an adult in good health. CDR3 region: CASSSRGVRSNEQFF. For the CDR3, the DNA is TGTGCCAGCAGCTCCCGCGGGGTACGGTCCAATGAGCAGTTCTTC.